This T cell receptor (beta chain) was found in a study of identical twins. A universal primer site was created by template switching, with the cDNA bearing unique molecular identifiers. TCRdb itself ran the 5' RACE reads through MiXCR, one entry per CDR3 protein. Among some 760,000 distinct CDR3 sequences listed, about 20% were seen once. This CDR3 region has 16 residues. CDR1 is MNHNS and CDR2 is SASEGT in the germline V gene. The V end lost 7 bases, the J end lost 6 bases, and 21 bases lay between the germline ends. This clonotype was detected only a few times. These data were also reused for a study on T cells expressing NK-cell markers. Turning to that study: Seven sequenced donors out of eight were HCMV-seropositive, one seronegative. There were a few donors in whom these clonotypes also led the CD3+CD56-NKG2C+ fraction. Whether expanded NKG2C-expressing T cell clones recognize HCMV is unknown.

The TCR originated in a woman between 18 and 30 years old in good health. The chain couples TRBV6-1 to TRBJ2-2; tentatively, D is TRBD1 or TRBD2 (5 bases each). Sequencing was carried out using PBMCs. Here the CDR3 DNA reads TGTGCCAGCAAACGCCCCTCTACATCGGGGCCCGGGGAGCTGTTTTTT. Protein: CASKRPSTSGPGELFF.